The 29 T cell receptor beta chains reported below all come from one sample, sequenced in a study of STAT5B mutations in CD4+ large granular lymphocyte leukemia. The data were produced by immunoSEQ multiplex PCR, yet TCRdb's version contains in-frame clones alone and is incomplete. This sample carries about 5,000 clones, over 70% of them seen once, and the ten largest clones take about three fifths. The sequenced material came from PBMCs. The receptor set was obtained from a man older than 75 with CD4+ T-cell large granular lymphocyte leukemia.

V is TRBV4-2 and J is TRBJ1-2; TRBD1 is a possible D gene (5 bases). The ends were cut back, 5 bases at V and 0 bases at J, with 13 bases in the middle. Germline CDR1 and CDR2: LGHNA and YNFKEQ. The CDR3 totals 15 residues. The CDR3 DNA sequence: TGTGCCAGCAGCGGCGGGGGGGGAGCTAACTATGGCTACACCTTC. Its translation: CASSGGGGANYGYTF.

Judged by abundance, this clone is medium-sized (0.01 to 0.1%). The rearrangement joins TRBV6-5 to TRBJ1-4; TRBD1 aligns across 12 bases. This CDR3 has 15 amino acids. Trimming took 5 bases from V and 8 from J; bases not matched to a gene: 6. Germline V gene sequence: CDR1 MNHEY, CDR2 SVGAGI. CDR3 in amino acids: CASSRSGTGGEKLFF. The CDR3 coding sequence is TGTGCCAGCAGTCGATCCGGGACAGGGGGCGAAAAACTGTTTTTT.

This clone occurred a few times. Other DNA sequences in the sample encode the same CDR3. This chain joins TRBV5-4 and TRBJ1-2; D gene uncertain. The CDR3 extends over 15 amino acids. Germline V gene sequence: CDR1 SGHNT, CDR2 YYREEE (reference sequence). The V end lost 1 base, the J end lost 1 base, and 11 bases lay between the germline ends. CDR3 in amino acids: CASSLLRYFNYGYTF. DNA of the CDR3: TGTGCCAGCAGCTTGCTCCGATACTTTAACTATGGCTACACCTTC.

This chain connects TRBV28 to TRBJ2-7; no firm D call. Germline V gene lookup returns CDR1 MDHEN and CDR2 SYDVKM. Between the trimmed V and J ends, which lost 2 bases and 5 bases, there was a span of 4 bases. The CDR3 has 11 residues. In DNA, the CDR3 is TGTGCCAGCAGTTTAAGGCACGAGCAGTACTTC. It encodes CASSLRHEQYF.

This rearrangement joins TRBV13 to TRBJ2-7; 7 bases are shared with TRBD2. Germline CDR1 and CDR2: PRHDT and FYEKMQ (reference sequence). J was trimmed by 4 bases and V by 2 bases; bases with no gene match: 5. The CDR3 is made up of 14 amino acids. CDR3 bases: TGTGCCAGCAGCTTACGCGGGAGCGGGTACGAGCAGTACTTC. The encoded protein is CASSLRGSGYEQYF.

In nucleotides, the CDR3 is TGTGCCAGCACTTTAGGCGGGGGGGGAAGCACAGATACGCAGTATTTT. Amino acid sequence: CASTLGGGGSTDTQYF. V usage is TRBV2 and J usage is TRBJ2-3; 9 nucleotides line up with TRBD2. V lost 7 bases, J lost 0 bases, and 8 bases stayed unmatched. The CDR3 is 16 residues long. Germline-derived CDR1 and CDR2 are SNHLY and FYNNEI.

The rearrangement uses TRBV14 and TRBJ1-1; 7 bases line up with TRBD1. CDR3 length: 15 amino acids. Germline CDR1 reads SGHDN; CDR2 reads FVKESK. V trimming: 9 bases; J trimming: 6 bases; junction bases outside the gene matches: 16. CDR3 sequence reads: CARRAGYRGPPEAFF. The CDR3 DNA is TGTGCCAGACGCGCAGGTTACAGGGGTCCCCCTGAAGCTTTCTTT.

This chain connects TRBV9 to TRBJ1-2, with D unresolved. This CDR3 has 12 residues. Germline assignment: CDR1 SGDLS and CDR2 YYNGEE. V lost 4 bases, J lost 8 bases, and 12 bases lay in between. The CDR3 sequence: CASSLDLGGYTF. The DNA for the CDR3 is TGTGCCAGCAGCCTTGATTTAGGAGGCTACACCTTC.

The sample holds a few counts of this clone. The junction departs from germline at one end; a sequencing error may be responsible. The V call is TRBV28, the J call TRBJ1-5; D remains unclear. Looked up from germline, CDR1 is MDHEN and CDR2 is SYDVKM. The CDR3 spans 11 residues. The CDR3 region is CASSMNRPQHF. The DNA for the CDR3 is TGTGCCAGCAGTATGAATCGGCCCCAGCATTTT.

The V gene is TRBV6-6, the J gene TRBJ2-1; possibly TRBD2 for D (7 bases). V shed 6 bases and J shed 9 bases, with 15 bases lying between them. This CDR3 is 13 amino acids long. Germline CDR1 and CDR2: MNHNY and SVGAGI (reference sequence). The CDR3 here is CASSLQRGGEQFF. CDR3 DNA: TGTGCCAGCAGCCTACAGAGGGGGGGTGAGCAGTTCTTC.

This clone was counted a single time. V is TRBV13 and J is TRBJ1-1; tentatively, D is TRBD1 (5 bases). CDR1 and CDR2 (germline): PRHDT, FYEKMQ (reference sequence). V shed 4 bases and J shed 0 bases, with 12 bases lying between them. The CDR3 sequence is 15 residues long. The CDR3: CASSSLGDLNTEAFF. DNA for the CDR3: TGTGCCAGCAGCTCGCTCGGGGACCTGAACACTGAAGCTTTCTTT.

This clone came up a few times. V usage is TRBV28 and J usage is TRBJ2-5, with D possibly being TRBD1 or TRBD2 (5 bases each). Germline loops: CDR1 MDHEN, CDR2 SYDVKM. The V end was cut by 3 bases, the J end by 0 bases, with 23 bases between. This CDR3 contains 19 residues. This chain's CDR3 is CASSFFATRAAVNQETQYF. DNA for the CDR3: TGTGCCAGCAGTTTTTTCGCTACCAGGGCAGCGGTAAACCAAGAGACCCAGTACTTC. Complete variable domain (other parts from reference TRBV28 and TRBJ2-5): DVKVTQSSRYLVKRTGEKVFLECVQDMDHENMFWYRQDPGLGLRLIYFSYDVKMKEKGDIPEGYSVSREKKERFSLILESASTNQTSMYLCASSFFATRAAVNQETQYFGPGTRLLVL.

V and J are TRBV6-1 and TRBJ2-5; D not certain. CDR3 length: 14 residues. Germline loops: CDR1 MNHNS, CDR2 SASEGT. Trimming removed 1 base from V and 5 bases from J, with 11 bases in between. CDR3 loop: CASSEGPTRETQYF. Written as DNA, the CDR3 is TGTGCCAGCAGTGAAGGACCAACTCGTGAGACCCAGTACTTC.

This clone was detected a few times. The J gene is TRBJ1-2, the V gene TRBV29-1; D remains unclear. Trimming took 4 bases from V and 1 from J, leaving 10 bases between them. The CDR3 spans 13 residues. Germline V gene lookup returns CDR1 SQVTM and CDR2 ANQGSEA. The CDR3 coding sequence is TGCAGCGTTGCAGAGTCGGATAACTATGGCTACACCTTC. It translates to CSVAESDNYGYTF.

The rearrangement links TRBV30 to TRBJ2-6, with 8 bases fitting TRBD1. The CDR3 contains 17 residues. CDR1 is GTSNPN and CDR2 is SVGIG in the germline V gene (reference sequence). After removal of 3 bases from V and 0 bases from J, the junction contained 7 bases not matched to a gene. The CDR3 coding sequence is TGTGCCTGGAGGGGGGACAGGCGATACTCTGGGGCCAACGTCCTGACTTTC. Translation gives CAWRGDRRYSGANVLTF.

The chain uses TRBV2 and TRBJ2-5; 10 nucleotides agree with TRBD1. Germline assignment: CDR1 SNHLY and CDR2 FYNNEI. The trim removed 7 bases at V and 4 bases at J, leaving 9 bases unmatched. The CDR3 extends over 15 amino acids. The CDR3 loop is CASTSRQGAGETQYF. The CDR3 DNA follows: TGTGCCAGCACCTCAAGACAGGGGGCAGGAGAGACCCAGTACTTC.

The chain's CDR3 is CASSLWGGSEAFF. The CDR3 region has the DNA TGTGCCAGCAGCTTATGGGGGGGTAGTGAAGCTTTCTTT. The chain links TRBV7-6 to TRBJ1-1, with a tentative D call TRBD1 (5 bases). The CDR3 has 13 residues. CDR1 SGHVS and CDR2 FNYEAQ come from the germline V gene. Trimming stripped 2 bases from V and 7 bases from J, with 11 bases between.

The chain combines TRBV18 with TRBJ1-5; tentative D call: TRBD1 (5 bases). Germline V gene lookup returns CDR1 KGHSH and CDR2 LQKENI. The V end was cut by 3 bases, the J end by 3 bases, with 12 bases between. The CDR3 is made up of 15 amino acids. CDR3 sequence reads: CASSPGGGANQPQHF. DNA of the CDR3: TGTGCCAGCTCACCCGGGGGGGGAGCCAATCAGCCCCAGCATTTT. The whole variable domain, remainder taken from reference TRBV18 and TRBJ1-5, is NAGVMQNPRHLVRRRGQEARLRCSPMKGHSHVYWYRQLPEEGLKFMVYLQKENIIDESGMPKERFSAEFPKEGPSILRIQQVVRGDSAAYFCASSPGGGANQPQHFGDGTRLSIL.

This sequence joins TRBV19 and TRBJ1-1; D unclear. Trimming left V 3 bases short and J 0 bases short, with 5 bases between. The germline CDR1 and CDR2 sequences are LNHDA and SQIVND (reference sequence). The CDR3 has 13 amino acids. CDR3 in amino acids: CASSIPLNTEAFF. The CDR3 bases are TGTGCCAGTAGTATTCCGTTGAACACTGAAGCTTTCTTT.

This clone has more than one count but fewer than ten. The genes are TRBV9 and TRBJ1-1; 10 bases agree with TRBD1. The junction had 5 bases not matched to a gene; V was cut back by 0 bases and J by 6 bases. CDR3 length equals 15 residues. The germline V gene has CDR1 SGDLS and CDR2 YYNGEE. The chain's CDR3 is CASSVVGQGLAEAFF. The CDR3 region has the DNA TGTGCCAGCAGCGTAGTGGGACAGGGGCTAGCTGAAGCTTTCTTT.

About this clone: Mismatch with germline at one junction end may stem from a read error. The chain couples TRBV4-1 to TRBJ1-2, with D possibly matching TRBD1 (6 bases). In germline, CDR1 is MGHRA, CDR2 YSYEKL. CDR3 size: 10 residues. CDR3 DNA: TGCGCCAGCAGTCACAGGGTTTATTTTTTC. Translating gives CASSHRVYFF.

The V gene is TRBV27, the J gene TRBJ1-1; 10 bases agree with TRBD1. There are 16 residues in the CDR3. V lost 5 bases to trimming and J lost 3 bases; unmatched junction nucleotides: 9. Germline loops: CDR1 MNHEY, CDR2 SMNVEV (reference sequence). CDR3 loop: CASSLGTGVWDTEAFF. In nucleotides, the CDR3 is TGTGCCAGCAGTCTCGGGACAGGGGTATGGGACACTGAAGCTTTCTTT.

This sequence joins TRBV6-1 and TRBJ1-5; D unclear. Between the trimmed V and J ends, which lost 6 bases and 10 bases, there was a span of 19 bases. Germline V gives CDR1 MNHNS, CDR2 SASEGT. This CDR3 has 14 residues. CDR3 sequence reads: CASRNVAGRDPQHF. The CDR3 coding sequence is TGTGCCAGCAGGAATGTCGCAGGCCGGGATCCCCAGCATTTT.

The DNA of the CDR3 is TGCGCCAGCAGCCAAGGCGGACTAAGCTCTGGGGCCAACGTCCTGACTTTC. The encoded protein is CASSQGGLSSGANVLTF. V usage is TRBV4-1 and J usage is TRBJ2-6; a possible D gene is TRBD2 (6 bases). CDR1 and CDR2 (germline): MGHRA, YSYEKL. V was cut by 1 base and J by 0 bases, with 10 bases left in between. The CDR3 consists of 17 residues.

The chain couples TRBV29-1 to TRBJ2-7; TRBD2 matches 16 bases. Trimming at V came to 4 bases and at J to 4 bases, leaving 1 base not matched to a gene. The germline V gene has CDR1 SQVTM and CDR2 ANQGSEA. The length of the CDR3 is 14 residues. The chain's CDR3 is CSVVGLAGGYEQYF. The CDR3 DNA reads TGCAGCGTTGTGGGACTAGCGGGAGGGTACGAGCAGTACTTC.

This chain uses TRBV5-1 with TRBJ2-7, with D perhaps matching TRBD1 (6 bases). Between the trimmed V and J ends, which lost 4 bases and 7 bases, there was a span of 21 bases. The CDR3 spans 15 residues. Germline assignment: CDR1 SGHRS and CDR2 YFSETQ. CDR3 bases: TGCGCCAGCAGCCACTTGGGGCAGGGGCCGGGGGAGCAGTACTTC. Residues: CASSHLGQGPGEQYF.

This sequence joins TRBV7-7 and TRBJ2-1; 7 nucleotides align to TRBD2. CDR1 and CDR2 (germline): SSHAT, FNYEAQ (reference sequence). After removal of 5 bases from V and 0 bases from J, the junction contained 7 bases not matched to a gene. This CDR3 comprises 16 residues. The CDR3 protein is CASSPSLADSYNEQFF. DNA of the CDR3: TGTGCCAGCAGCCCCTCCCTAGCGGACTCCTACAATGAGCAGTTCTTC.

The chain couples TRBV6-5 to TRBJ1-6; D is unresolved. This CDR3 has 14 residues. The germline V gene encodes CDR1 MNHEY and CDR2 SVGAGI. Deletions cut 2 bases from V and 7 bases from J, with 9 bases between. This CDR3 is CASSYGQLNSPLHF. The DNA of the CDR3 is TGTGCCAGCAGTTACGGGCAGCTAAATTCACCCCTCCACTTT.

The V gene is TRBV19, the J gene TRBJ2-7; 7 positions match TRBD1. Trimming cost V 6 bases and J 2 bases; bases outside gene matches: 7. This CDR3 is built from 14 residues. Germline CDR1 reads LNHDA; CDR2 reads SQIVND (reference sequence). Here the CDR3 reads CASSTTGDPYEQYF. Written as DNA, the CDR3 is TGTGCCAGTAGCACCACAGGGGATCCCTACGAGCAGTACTTC.